This TCR beta chain was recovered during a study of cytomegalovirus exposure and HLA in healthy donors. Study at large: The roughly 120 million unique TCR beta sequences, from approximately 170 million T cells, were found by an earlier analysis.

As for this clone: Its antigen is still unknown.

Study-wide results and caveats: The study recorded around 160 TCR beta chains that were cytomegalovirus-associated. A link between a missense DCLRE1C variant and TCR beta V- and J-gene trimming emerged from a later analysis.

Germline values: CDR1 SGHVS, CDR2 FQNEAQ. The germline V and J ends were trimmed by 3 bases and 1 base, with 12 bases remaining between them. The CDR3 covers 15 residues. Both 60 Vbeta primers and 13 Jbeta primers went into the PCR. Assay: immunoSEQ multiplex PCR; the TCRdb copy retains only in-frame clones and omits some. Of some 150,000 clones detected, about 80% appear once; the ten largest clones hold almost 6.5%. The sample consisted of PBMCs. The sequence was collected from a middle-aged man in good health and CMV-seropositive. V and J are TRBV7-8 and TRBJ1-1, with D maybe TRBD1 (5 bases). This CDR3 is CASSLVGHSNTEAFF. CDR3 coding DNA: TGTGCCAGCAGCTTGGTTGGACATTCGAACACTGAAGCTTTCTTT.